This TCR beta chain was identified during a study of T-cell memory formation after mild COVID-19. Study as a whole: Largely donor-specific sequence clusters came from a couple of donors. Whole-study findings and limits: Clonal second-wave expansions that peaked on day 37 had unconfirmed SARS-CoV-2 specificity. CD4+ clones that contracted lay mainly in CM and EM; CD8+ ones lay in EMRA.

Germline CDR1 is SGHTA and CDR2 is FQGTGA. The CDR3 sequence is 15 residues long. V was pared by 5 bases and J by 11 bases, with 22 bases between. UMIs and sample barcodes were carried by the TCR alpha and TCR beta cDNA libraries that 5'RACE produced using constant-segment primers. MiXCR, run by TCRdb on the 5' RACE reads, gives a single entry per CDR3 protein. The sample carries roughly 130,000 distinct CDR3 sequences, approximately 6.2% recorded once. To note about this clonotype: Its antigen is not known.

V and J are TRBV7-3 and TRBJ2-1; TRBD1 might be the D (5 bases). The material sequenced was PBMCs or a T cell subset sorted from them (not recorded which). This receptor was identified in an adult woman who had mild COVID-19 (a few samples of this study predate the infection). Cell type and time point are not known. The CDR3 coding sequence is TGTGCCAGCAGCCCCCGATTGGACGAACTGGGGCAGCAGTTCTTC. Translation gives CASSPRLDELGQQFF.